These 2 T cell receptor beta chains were all obtained from the same sample, sequenced in a study of post-analysis software for immune sequencing data (dated by TCRdb to 2013 to 2016). The investigation overall reported the following: About 5 TRBV segments, including TRBV5-6, TRBV5-1 and TRBV20-1, were significantly more frequent in patients than controls.

Libraries were made using PCR. Data came from an Illumina HiSeq 2500. To reduce PCR and sequencing biases, unique molecular identifiers were built into the TCR beta cDNA libraries. Using fastp at Q25 and MiXCR, TCRdb reprocessed the public reads and kept productive beta chains. Records with the same CDR3 protein are collapsed into one entry carrying the most frequent genes and DNA. In this sample the table shows hundreds of thousands of distinct CDR3 sequences, roughly 27% of which occur a single time. The biggest ten clones account for 0.56% of the sample. These TCRs' antigens remain unknown. Sequenced input: blood. The source of these receptors is a girl aged 5 to 17 with multiple sclerosis.

V is TRBV29-1 and J is TRBJ2-7, with 11 bases aligning to TRBD2. With V trimmed by 2 bases and J by 7 bases, 7 bases remained unmatched. This CDR3 contains 14 residues. CDR1 is SQVTM, CDR2 ANQGSEA, per germline. CDR3 sequence: CSVELAGGPHEQYF. The CDR3 DNA reads as TGCAGCGTTGAACTAGCGGGAGGTCCCCATGAGCAGTACTTC.

The chain has TRBV6-1 and TRBJ2-5; 7 bases agree with TRBD2. CDR1 and CDR2 (germline): MNHNS, SASEGT. Unmatched junction bases numbered 11, after V lost 8 bases and J lost 5 bases. This CDR3 contains 14 residues. In nucleotides, the CDR3 is TGTGCCAGCGACGACGGGGGGAGACGGGAGACCCAGTACTTC. Amino acids: CASDDGGRRETQYF.